This T cell receptor beta chain was obtained from a study of kidney transplant recipient with SARS-CoV-2 infection. The CDR3 totals 14 residues. V dropped 3 bases and J dropped 0 bases, with 6 bases sitting between them. Germline CDR1 reads LNHDA; CDR2 reads SQIVND (reference sequence). Each CDR3 protein is one row after TCRdb ran MiXCR on the reads. The table shows approximately 240,000 distinct CDR3 sequences, with 29% occurring only once. V gene TRBV19 combines with J gene TRBJ2-4, with D perhaps matching TRBD2 (5 bases). This TCR was recovered from a young adult male patient who had COVID-19 and was a kidney transplant recipient. T cells may partly derive from the graft donor. The material sequenced was a blood sample, taken at baseline and around day 120 from a kidney transplant recipient. The CDR3 DNA follows: TGTGCCAGTAGTATCAGCGGAGCCAAAAACATTCAGTACTTC. This codes for CASSISGAKNIQYF.